Following are 2 T cell receptor beta chains from one sample sequenced in a study of T cells in Graves' hyperthyroidism and ophthalmopathy. RNA transcripts yielded amplified TCR beta CDR3 regions. A set of HTBI primers served as the primers for a first-round RT-PCR of the TCR CDR3. Each CDR3 protein gets one entry after TCRdb re-called the multiplex PCR reads with MiXCR. Here the sample spans 450,000 to 650,000 distinct CDR3 sequences, roughly 18% being singletons. Sequencing input: blood. These receptors were taken from a woman aged 18-30 years with Graves' ophthalmopathy.

A few counts support this clonotype. The V and J genes are TRBV29-1 and TRBJ2-1, with a tentative D call TRBD1 (5 bases). V lost 2 bases and J 1 base, leaving 15 bases between the germline ends. The CDR3 consists of 16 residues. Germline values: CDR1 SQVTM, CDR2 ANQGSEA. CDR3: CSVEKGAESSYNEQFF. CDR3 sequence (DNA): TGCAGCGTTGAAAAAGGGGCAGAGTCTTCCTACAATGAGCAGTTCTTC.

Ten or more counts support this clonotype. This chain joins TRBV27 and TRBJ1-5; no clear D gene. CDR3 length: 14 residues. Trimming took off 3 bases at V and 4 bases at J, with 10 bases between the two ends. Germline V gene data show CDR1 as MNHEY and CDR2 as SMNVEV (reference sequence). The CDR3 is CASSFGLTNQPQHF. The CDR3 DNA reads TGTGCCAGCAGTTTCGGACTGACGAATCAGCCCCAGCATTTT.